What follows is one T cell receptor beta chain and its context. The data derive from a study of blood T cell repertoires in COVID-19. Trimming cost V 2 bases and J 3 bases, with 13 bases left between them. The CDR3 spans 15 residues. Germline CDR1 is KGHSH and CDR2 is LQKENI. Some clones are missing from TCRdb's copy, which holds only in-frame ones; the method was immunoSEQ multiplex PCR. Found here are a few hundred thousand clones, roughly four fifths of them singletons; the top ten hold roughly 3.2%. The sample was PBMCs or T cells enriched from blood (not recorded which). The clonotype comes from a man aged 50-59 years who had recovered from COVID-19. The genes are TRBV18 and TRBJ1-2; no clear D. The DNA of the CDR3 is TGTGCCAGCTCACCAGAAATCGGAGGGTACTATGGCTACACCTTC. It specifies CASSPEIGGYYGYTF.